This T cell receptor beta chain was sequenced during a study of graft-versus-host responses after intestinal transplantation. Study in general: Anti-thymocyte globulin induction, then tacrolimus and steroids for around 3 years, went to all recipients. Regarding the study as a whole: The authors found GvH clones in recipient marrow, some appearing first in ileum or blood. Graft-donor T cell macrochimerism coincided with high graft-versus-host to host-versus-graft clonal ratios in allografts.

Profiled with immunoSEQ multiplex PCR; TCRdb holds only in-frame clones, not every one. The sample records around 120,000 clones, roughly 95% being singletons. From germline, CDR1 is MGHRA and CDR2 YSYEKL. The V end was cut by 2 bases, the J end by 2 bases, with 6 bases between. The CDR3 is 13 residues long. Concerning this clone: Its antigen is not identified. This CDR3 is also generated by other DNA sequences in the sample.

The chain has TRBV4-1 and TRBJ1-1; D uncertain. This sequence was found in a human donor who received an intestinal transplant. The material was unstimulated CD8+ T cells sorted from spleen or lymph node cells, obtained before intestinal transplant. CDR3 protein: CASSQRGNTEAFF. The DNA of the CDR3 is TGCGCCAGCAGCCAACGGGGAAACACTGAAGCTTTCTTT.